The clone carrying this T cell receptor beta chain was seen a few times. Its antigen is not known. Sequencing used cDNA as its template, made by extracting RNA and reverse transcribing it. Here immunoSEQ multiplex PCR was the method, and the copy in TCRdb shows in-frame clones only, minus some. The sample records about 30,000 clones, 62% being singletons. Individuals with alopecia areata gave both lesional scalp punch biopsies and peripheral blood for collection. This record belongs to a study of CD8+ T cells in alopecia areata. Whole-study findings and limits: Lesional scalp, notably in alopecia totalis/universalis, had clonality above that of normal scalp. Normal-skin resident alphabeta T cells also appear among scalp sample sequences. Sharing of TCR sequences between patients (possibly for HLA-related reasons) was less clear than in mice.

Germline-derived CDR1 and CDR2 are SQVTM and ANQGSEA. V shed 8 bases and J 11 bases; nucleotides not matched to a gene: 8. CDR3 length: 12 residues. The chain recombines TRBV29-1 with TRBJ2-2; 10 bases fit TRBD1. The clonotype comes from a human donor with alopecia areata. The sequenced material came from NKG2D-high CD8+ T cells sorted from blood. CDR3 in DNA: TGCAGCACTCTCCGGGACAGGGGTGAGCTGTTTTTT. As protein: CSTLRDRGELFF.